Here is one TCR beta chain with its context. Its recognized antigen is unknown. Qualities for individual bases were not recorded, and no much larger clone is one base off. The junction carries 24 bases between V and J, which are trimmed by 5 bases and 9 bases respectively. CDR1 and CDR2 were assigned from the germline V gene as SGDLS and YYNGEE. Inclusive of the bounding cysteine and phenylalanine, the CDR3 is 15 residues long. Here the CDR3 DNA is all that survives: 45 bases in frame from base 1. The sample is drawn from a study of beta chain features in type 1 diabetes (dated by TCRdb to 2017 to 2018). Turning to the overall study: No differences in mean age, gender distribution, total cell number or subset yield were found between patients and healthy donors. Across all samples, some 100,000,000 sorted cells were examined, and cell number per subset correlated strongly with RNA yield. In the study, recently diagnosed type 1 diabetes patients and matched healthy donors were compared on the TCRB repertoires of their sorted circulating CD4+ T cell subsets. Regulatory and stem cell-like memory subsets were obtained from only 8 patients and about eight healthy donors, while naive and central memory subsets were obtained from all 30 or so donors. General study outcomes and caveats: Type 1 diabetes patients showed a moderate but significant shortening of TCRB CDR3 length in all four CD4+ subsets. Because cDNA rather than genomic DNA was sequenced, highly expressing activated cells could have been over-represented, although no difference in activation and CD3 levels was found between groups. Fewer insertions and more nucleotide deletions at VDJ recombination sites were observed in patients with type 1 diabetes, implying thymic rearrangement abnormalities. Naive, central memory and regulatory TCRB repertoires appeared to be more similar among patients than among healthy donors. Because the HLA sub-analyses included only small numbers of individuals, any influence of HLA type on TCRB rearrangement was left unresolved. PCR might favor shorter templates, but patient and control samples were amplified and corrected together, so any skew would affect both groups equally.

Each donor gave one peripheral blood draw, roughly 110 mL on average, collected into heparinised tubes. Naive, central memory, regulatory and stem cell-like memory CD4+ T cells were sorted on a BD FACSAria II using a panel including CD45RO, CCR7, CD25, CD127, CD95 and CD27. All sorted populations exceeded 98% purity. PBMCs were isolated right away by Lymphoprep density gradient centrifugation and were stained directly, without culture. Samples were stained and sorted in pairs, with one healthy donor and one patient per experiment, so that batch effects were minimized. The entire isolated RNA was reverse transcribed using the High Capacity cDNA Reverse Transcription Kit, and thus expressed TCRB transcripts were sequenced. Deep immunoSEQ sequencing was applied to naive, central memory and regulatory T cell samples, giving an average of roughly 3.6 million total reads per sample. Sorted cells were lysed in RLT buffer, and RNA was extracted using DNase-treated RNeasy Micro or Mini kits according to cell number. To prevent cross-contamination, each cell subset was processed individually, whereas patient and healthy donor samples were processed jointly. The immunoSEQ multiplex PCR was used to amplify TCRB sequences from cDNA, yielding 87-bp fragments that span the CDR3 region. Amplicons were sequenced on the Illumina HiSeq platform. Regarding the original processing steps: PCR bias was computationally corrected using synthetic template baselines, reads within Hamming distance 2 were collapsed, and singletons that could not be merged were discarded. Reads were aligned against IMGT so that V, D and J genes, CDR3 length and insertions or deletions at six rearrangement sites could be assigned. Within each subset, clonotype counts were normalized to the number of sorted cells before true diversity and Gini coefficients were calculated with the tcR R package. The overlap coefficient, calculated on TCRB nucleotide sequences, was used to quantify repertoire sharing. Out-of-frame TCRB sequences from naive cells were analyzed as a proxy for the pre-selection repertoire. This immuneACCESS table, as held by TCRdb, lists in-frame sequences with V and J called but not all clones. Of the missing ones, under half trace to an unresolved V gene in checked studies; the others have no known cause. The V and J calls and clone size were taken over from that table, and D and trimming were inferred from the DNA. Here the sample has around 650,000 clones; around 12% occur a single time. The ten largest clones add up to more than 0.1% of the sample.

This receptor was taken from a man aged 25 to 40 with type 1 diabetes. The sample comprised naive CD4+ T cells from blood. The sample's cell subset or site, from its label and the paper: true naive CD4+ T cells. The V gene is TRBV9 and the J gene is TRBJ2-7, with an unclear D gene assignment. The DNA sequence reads TGTGCCAGCAGTGTTGGCCACTCCTCCGGCGTCGGGCAGTACTTC. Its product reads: CASSVGHSSGVGQYF.